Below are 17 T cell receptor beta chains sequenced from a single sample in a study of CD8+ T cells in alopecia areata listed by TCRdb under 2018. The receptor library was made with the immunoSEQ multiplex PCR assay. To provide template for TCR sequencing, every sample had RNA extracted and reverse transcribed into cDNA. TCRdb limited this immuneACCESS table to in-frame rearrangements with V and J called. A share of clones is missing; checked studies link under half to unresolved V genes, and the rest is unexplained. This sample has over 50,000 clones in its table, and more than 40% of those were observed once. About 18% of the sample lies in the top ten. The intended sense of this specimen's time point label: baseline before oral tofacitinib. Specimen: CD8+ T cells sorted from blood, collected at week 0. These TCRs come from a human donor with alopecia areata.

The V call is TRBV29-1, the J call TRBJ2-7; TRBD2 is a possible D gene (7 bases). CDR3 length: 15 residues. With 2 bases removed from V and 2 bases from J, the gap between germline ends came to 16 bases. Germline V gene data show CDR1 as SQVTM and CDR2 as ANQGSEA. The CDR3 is CSVELYSGTTYEQYF. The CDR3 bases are TGCAGCGTTGAACTATACAGCGGGACAACCTACGAGCAGTACTTC.

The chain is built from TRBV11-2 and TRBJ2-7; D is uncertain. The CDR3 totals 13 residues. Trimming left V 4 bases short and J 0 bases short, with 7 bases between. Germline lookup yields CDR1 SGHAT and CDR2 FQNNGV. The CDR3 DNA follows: TGTGCCAGCAGCTCGCTCAACTCCTACGAGCAGTACTTC. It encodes CASSSLNSYEQYF.

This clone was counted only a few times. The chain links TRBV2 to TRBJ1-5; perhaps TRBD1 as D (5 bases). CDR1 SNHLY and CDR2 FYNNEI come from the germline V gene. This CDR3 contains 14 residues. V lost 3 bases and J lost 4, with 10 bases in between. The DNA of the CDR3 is TGTGCCAGCAGTGACTACGGGGGGAATCAGCCCCAGCATTTT. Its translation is CASSDYGGNQPQHF.

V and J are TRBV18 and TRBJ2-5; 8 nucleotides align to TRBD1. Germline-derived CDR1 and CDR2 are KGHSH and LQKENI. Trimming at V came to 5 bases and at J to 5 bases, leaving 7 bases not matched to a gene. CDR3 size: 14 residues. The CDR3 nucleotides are TGTGCCAGCTCAACAAGGACAGGGTTGGAGACCCAGTACTTC. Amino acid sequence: CASSTRTGLETQYF.

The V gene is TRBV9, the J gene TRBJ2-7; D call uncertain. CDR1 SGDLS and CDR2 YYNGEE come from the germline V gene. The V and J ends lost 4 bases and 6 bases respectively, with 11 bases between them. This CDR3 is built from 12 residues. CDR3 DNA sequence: TGTGCCAGCAGCCCGCGGCTGGGCGAGCAGTACTTC. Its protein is CASSPRLGEQYF.

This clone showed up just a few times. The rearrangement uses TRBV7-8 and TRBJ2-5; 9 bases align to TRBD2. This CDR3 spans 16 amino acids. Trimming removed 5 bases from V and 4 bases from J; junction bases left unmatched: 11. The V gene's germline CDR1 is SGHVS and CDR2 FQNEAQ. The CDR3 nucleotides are TGTGCCAGCAGCCCCATAGCGGGAGTTCTTCGAGAGACCCAGTACTTC. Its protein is CASSPIAGVLRETQYF.

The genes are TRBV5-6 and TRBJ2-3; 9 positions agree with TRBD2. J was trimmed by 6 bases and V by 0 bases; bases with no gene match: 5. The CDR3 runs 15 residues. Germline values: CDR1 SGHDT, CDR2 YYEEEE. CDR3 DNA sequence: TGTGCCAGCAGCTTGGTTAGCGGGAGAACGGATACGCAGTATTTT. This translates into CASSLVSGRTDTQYF.

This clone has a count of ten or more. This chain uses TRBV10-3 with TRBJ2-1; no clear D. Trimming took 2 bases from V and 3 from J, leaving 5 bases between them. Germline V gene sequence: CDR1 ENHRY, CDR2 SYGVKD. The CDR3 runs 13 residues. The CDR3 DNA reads TGTGCCATCAGTGAGGGCAGCTACAATGAGCAGTTCTTC. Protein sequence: CAISEGSYNEQFF.

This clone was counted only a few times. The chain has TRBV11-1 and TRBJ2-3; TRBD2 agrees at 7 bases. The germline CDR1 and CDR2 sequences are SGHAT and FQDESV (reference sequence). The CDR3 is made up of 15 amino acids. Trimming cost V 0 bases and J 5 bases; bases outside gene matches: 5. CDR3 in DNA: TGTGCCAGCAGCTTAGCGGTGGGAGGGAGAGATACGCAGTATTTT. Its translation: CASSLAVGGRDTQYF.

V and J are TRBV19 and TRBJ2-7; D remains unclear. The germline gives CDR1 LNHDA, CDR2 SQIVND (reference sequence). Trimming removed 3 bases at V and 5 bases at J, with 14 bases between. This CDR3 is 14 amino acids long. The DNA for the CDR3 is TGTGCCAGTAGTATGGGCGACGTTTACAACGAGCAGTACTTC. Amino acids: CASSMGDVYNEQYF.

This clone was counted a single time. This CDR3 reads CASSSSGQRETQYF. CDR3 nucleotide sequence: TGTGCCAGCAGCTCGTCGGGACAGAGAGAGACCCAGTACTTC. The gene calls are TRBV7-9 and TRBJ2-5, with 7 bases aligning to TRBD1. V dropped 4 bases and J dropped 4; count of bases not matched to a gene: 6. This CDR3 has 14 residues. CDR1 and CDR2 from the germline V gene are SEHNR and FQNEAQ (reference sequence). Combining the CDR3 with reference TRBV7-9 and TRBJ2-5 gives the whole variable domain DTGVSQNPRHKITKRGQNVTFRCDPISEHNRLYWYRQTLGQGPEFLTYFQNEAQLEKSRLLSDRFSAERPKGSFSTLEIQRTEQGDSAMYLCASSSSGQRETQYFGPGTRLLVL.

CDR3 amino acids: CASSLGLHEYNEQFF. The DNA of the CDR3 is TGTGCCAGCAGCTTAGGGCTCCACGAATACAATGAGCAGTTCTTC. This rearrangement joins TRBV13 to TRBJ2-1, with D unresolved. Germline values: CDR1 PRHDT, CDR2 FYEKMQ (reference sequence). This CDR3 is 15 amino acids long. V dropped 0 bases and J dropped 4 bases, with 10 bases sitting between them.

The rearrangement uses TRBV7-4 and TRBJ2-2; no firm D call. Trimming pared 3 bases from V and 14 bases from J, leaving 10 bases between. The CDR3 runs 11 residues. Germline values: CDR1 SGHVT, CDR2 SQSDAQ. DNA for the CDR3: TGTGCCAGCAGCTTCCGAAGAGGTCTGTTTTTT. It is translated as CASSFRRGLFF.

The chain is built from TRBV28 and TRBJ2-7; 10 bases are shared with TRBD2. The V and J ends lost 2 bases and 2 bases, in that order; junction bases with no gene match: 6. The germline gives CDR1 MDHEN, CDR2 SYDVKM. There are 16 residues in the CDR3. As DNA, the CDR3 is TGTGCCAGCAGTTTAAGGGGACTAGCGTCTGCCTACGAGCAGTACTTC. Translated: CASSLRGLASAYEQYF.

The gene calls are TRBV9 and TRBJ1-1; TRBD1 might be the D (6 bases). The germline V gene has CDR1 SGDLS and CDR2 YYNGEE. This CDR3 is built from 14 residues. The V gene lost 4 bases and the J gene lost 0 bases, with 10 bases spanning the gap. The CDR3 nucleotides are TGTGCCAGCAGCCCCACAGGGATGAACACTGAAGCTTTCTTT. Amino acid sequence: CASSPTGMNTEAFF.

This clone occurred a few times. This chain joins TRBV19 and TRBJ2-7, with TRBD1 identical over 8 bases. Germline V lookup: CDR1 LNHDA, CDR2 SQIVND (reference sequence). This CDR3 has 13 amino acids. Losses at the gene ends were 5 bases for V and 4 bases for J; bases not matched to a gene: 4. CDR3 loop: CASSLGTGYEQYF. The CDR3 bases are TGTGCCAGTAGTCTCGGGACAGGATACGAGCAGTACTTC.

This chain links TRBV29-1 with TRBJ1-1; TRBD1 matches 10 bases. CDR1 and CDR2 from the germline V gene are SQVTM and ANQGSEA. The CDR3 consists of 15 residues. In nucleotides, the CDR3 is TGCGCCTCAGCTGGGGGACAGGGGATGAACACTGAAGCTTTCTTT. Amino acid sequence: CASAGGQGMNTEAFF.